The 32 T cell receptor beta chains below were found in one sample sequenced in a study of blood T cell repertoires in COVID-19 (dated by TCRdb to 2018 to 2020). Libraries came from the immunoSEQ multiplex PCR assay. The immuneACCESS repertoire file appears here via TCRdb, limited to in-frame rearrangements. These files lack a portion of the clones; in checked studies, under half of the deficit traces to unresolved V genes, and the cause of the others is not known. In this sample the table shows nearly 250,000 clones, 80% to 90% of which occur a single time. The ten largest make up 0.87% of the sample. The sequenced material came from PBMCs or T cells enriched from blood (not recorded which). All receptors derive from a man aged 45 to 65 who had been exposed to COVID-19.

The CDR3 loop is CASRDPYMRDSHPVNEQFF. DNA for the CDR3: TGTGCCAGCAGGGACCCCTATATGCGGGACTCCCACCCGGTCAATGAGCAGTTCTTC. The gene calls are TRBV2 and TRBJ2-1; possibly TRBD2 for D (6 bases). CDR1 and CDR2 (germline): SNHLY, FYNNEI. This CDR3 is 19 amino acids long. Deletions cut 6 bases from V and 6 bases from J, with 30 bases between.

The V and J genes are TRBV28 and TRBJ1-5; 7 bases align to TRBD1. J lost 4 bases, V lost 4 bases, and 7 bases had no gene match. The length of the CDR3 is 15 residues. In germline, CDR1 is MDHEN, CDR2 SYDVKM. The CDR3 loop reads CASSYIRDRNQPQHF. The CDR3 nucleotides read TGTGCCAGCAGTTACATCCGGGACAGAAATCAGCCCCAGCATTTT.

The chain combines TRBV2 with TRBJ2-1; 12 nucleotides agree with TRBD2. CDR3 length: 14 amino acids. V trimming: 6 bases; J trimming: 7 bases; junction bases outside the gene matches: 4. Germline V gene lookup returns CDR1 SNHLY and CDR2 FYNNEI. The CDR3 DNA follows: TGTGCCAGCAGGCTAGCGGGGGGGCCTAATGAGCAGTTCTTC. Amino acids: CASRLAGGPNEQFF.

This chain joins TRBV9 and TRBJ1-2; D perhaps matches TRBD1 (6 bases). Germline V gene data show CDR1 as SGDLS and CDR2 as YYNGEE. This CDR3 has 14 residues. V was pared by 4 bases and J by 0 bases, with 10 bases between. The CDR3, as DNA: TGTGCCAGCAGCCCGGGGACACCTAACTATGGCTACACCTTC. This gives the protein CASSPGTPNYGYTF.

In DNA, the CDR3 is TGTGCCTGGAGGGGACAGGGGAACACTGAAGCTTTCTTT. Encoded protein: CAWRGQGNTEAFF. V is TRBV30 and J is TRBJ1-1; TRBD1 matches 9 bases. With 3 bases clipped from V and 1 base from J, the junction kept 0 bases outside the gene matches. The CDR3 is 13 residues long. The germline gives CDR1 GTSNPN, CDR2 SVGIG (reference sequence).

The V gene is TRBV2, the J gene TRBJ1-4; D remains ambiguous. Trimming stripped 6 bases from V and 5 bases from J, with 10 bases between. The germline V gene encodes CDR1 SNHLY and CDR2 FYNNEI. The CDR3 contains 13 residues. The CDR3 sequence: CASRRIENEKLFF. CDR3 nucleotides: TGTGCCAGCAGGCGGATAGAGAATGAAAAACTGTTTTTT.

The genes are TRBV11-3 and TRBJ1-2; D is unresolved. The CDR3 loop spans 14 amino acids. CDR1 and CDR2 from the germline V gene are SGHNT and YENEEA. Trimming left V 0 bases short and J 4 bases short, with 9 bases between. The CDR3 DNA sequence: TGTGCCAGCAGCTTAGATTCGAGGGCCTATGGCTACACCTTC. Its translation: CASSLDSRAYGYTF.

The rearrangement joins TRBV29-1 to TRBJ2-7, with TRBD2 matching over 11 bases. Germline CDR1 reads SQVTM; CDR2 reads ANQGSEA. The CDR3 spans 18 residues. The V and J ends lost 4 bases and 1 base, in that order; junction bases with no gene match: 15. The CDR3, as DNA: TGCAGCGTTGTAGGCCTAGCGGGGGGCCAAGTCTCTTCCTACGAGCAGTACTTC. This encodes CSVVGLAGGQVSSYEQYF.

The V and J genes are TRBV28 and TRBJ2-3, with TRBD2 matching 8 bases. The J segment lost 5 bases and the V segment lost 5 bases, leaving 9 bases of the junction unmatched. The germline gives CDR1 MDHEN, CDR2 SYDVKM. This CDR3 is 15 amino acids long. The DNA for the CDR3 is TGTGCCAGCAGTAGAAGCGGGAGTTCAGAAGATACGCAGTATTTT. It translates to CASSRSGSSEDTQYF.

The chain joins TRBV6-1 to TRBJ1-5; TRBD1 agrees at 7 bases. Trimming at V came to 1 base and at J to 5 bases, leaving 5 bases not matched to a gene. The germline CDR1 and CDR2 sequences are MNHNS and SASEGT. The CDR3 spans 15 residues. The CDR3 DNA sequence: TGTGCCAGCAGTGAAGAGGGGGCACAGCATCAGCCCCAGCATTTT. It yields the protein CASSEEGAQHQPQHF.

V usage is TRBV28 and J usage is TRBJ1-6; D is undetermined. CDR3 length: 12 amino acids. Germline V CDR1 and CDR2: MDHEN, SYDVKM. The CDR3 loop is CAGSSYNSPLHF. The CDR3 DNA reads TGTGCTGGGAGCTCCTATAATTCACCCCTCCACTTT.

The genes are TRBV5-1 and TRBJ2-3; 7 nucleotides agree with TRBD2. Trimming cost V 2 bases and J 5 bases; bases outside gene matches: 5. The CDR3 covers 14 residues. CDR1 and CDR2 from the germline V gene are SGHRS and YFSETQ. The CDR3 nucleotides read TGCGCCAGCAGCTTCCGCGGGGGAGGAGATACGCAGTATTTT. This sequence encodes CASSFRGGGDTQYF. The full variable domain, in which reference TRBV5-1 and TRBJ2-3 provide the parts outside the CDR3, is KAGVTQTPRYLIKTRGQQVTLSCSPISGHRSVSWYQQTPGQGLQFLFEYFSETQRNKGNFPGRFSGRQFSNSRSEMNVSTLELGDSALYLCASSFRGGGDTQYFGPGTRLTVL.

This clone was seen only once. The rearrangement links TRBV5-4 to TRBJ2-3, with TRBD2 identical over 10 bases. This CDR3 contains 16 residues. With V trimmed by 4 bases and J by 2 bases, 7 bases remained unmatched. CDR1 is SGHNT, CDR2 YYREEE, per germline (reference sequence). CDR3 loop: CASSPPGLAPTDTQYF. The DNA of the CDR3 is TGTGCCAGCAGCCCCCCGGGACTAGCGCCCACAGATACGCAGTATTTT.

The V and J genes are TRBV24-1 and TRBJ1-4; 7 bases agree with TRBD1. Looked up from germline, CDR1 is KGHDR and CDR2 is SFDVKD. The V gene end was trimmed by 7 bases and the J gene end by 5 bases; junction bases not matched to a gene: 3. This CDR3 spans 13 amino acids. The CDR3 DNA is TGTGCCACCAGAGGGACAGTGAATGAAAAACTGTTTTTT. The encoded protein is CATRGTVNEKLFF.

V and J are TRBV7-3 and TRBJ2-3; 13 positions match TRBD2. Germline CDR1 reads SGHTA; CDR2 reads FQGTGA. The CDR3 extends over 15 amino acids. The ends lost 5 bases at V and 7 bases at J; junction bases unmatched: 6. The CDR3 DNA sequence: TGTGCCAGCAGCCCGGGACTAGCGGGACCGTATACGCAGTATTTT. It translates to CASSPGLAGPYTQYF. Looking up the rest from reference TRBV7-3 and TRBJ2-3 gives the full variable domain: GAGVSQTPSNKVTEKGKYVELRCDPISGHTALYWYRQSLGQGPEFLIYFQGTGAADDSGLPNDRFFAVRPEGSVSTLKIQRTERGDSAVYLCASSPGLAGPYTQYFGPGTRLTVL.

The V and J genes are TRBV2 and TRBJ2-7; TRBD2 matches at 7 bases. The CDR3 length is 15 residues. The ends lost 1 base at V and 1 base at J; junction bases unmatched: 4. Germline V gene data show CDR1 as SNHLY and CDR2 as FYNNEI. The CDR3, as DNA: TGTGCCAGCAGTGAAGGAAGGACTAGATCCTACGAGCAGTACTTC. This encodes CASSEGRTRSYEQYF.

The V and J genes are TRBV30 and TRBJ1-2; 7 bases match TRBD1. The germline CDR1 and CDR2 sequences are GTSNPN and SVGIG (reference sequence). The CDR3 extends over 18 amino acids. V trimming: 4 bases; J trimming: 5 bases; junction bases outside the gene matches: 22. CDR3 DNA: TGTGCCTGGACCATACTATTCTCGAACAGGGGTAGGTCATATGGCTACACCTTC. It encodes CAWTILFSNRGRSYGYTF.

The rearrangement uses TRBV18 and TRBJ2-3; D is possibly TRBD2 (6 bases). Trimming shortened V by 4 bases and J by 2 bases, and 10 bases separated the two germline ends. Per the germline V gene, CDR1 is KGHSH and CDR2 is LQKENI. This CDR3 has 14 amino acids. The CDR3, as DNA: TGTGCCAGCTCACGAGCGGGTCACACAGATACGCAGTATTTT. The encoded protein is CASSRAGHTDTQYF.

The chain joins TRBV5-1 to TRBJ2-3; 9 nucleotides align to TRBD2. CDR1 and CDR2 (germline): SGHRS, YFSETQ. The length of the CDR3 is 15 residues. The junction had 8 bases not matched to a gene; V was cut back by 4 bases and J by 5 bases. CDR3 in DNA: TGCGCCAGCAGCCATTTAGCGGGAGTAGTAGATACGCAGTATTTT. Its protein is CASSHLAGVVDTQYF.

The V call is TRBV19, the J call TRBJ1-5; maybe TRBD1 (6 bases). V was trimmed by 2 bases and J by 1 base, leaving 15 bases between them. Looked up from germline, CDR1 is LNHDA and CDR2 is SQIVND (reference sequence). This CDR3 has 17 residues. CDR3 region: CASSIRTGQRSNQPQHF. The CDR3 bases are TGTGCCAGTAGTATAAGAACGGGACAACGAAGCAATCAGCCCCAGCATTTT.

The CDR3 protein is CASSRGGRHNTEAFF. In DNA form, the CDR3 reads TGTGCCAGCAGCCGTGGGGGGAGGCATAACACTGAAGCTTTCTTT. This chain links TRBV9 with TRBJ1-1, with D possibly matching TRBD1 (5 bases). V was clipped by 4 bases and J by 2 bases, with 15 bases between them. The length of the CDR3 is 15 residues. Germline V gene lookup returns CDR1 SGDLS and CDR2 YYNGEE.

V and J are TRBV29-1 and TRBJ2-1, with 13 bases aligning to TRBD2. The J segment lost 9 bases and the V segment lost 0 bases, leaving 17 bases of the junction unmatched. Germline CDR1 is SQVTM and CDR2 is ANQGSEA. The CDR3 extends over 19 amino acids. The CDR3 DNA reads TGCAGCGTTGAAGATCGTGCTCGCATACTAGCGGGGGGGACAACTGAGCAGTTCTTC. It specifies CSVEDRARILAGGTTEQFF.

The chain couples TRBV2 to TRBJ2-7, with a tentative D call TRBD2 (6 bases). The CDR3 runs to 13 residues. Germline values: CDR1 SNHLY, CDR2 FYNNEI. Trimming left V 6 bases short and J 5 bases short, with 14 bases between. CDR3 amino acids: CASSRNWGDEQYF. The CDR3 coding sequence is TGTGCCAGCAGCCGGAATTGGGGGGACGAGCAGTACTTC.

The gene calls are TRBV10-3 and TRBJ1-1; the D is unclear. Between the trimmed V and J ends, which lost 0 bases and 1 base, there was a span of 6 bases. This CDR3 contains 14 residues. Germline assignment: CDR1 ENHRY and CDR2 SYGVKD. The DNA of the CDR3 is TGTGCCATCAGTGAGTCAGTCGGGAACACTGAAGCTTTCTTT. Amino acid sequence: CAISESVGNTEAFF.

For the CDR3, the DNA is TGCGCCAGCAGTGCTAGCGGGGGGGCTGGGTCCTACGAGCAGTACTTC. Amino acids: CASSASGGAGSYEQYF. The rearrangement joins TRBV5-1 to TRBJ2-7, with 12 bases aligning to TRBD2. The CDR3 sequence is 16 residues long. The junction had 7 bases not matched to a gene; V was cut back by 5 bases and J by 1 base. Germline assignment: CDR1 SGHRS and CDR2 YFSETQ.

This chain links TRBV5-4 with TRBJ2-4, with TRBD2 identical over 7 bases. The germline V gene encodes CDR1 SGHNT and CDR2 YYREEE (reference sequence). There are 14 residues in the CDR3. The V gene end was trimmed by 3 bases and the J gene end by 4 bases; junction bases not matched to a gene: 4. CDR3 bases: TGTGCCAGCAGCTCCGGACTAGGAAAAAACATTCAGTACTTC. It yields the protein CASSSGLGKNIQYF.

This chain joins TRBV29-1 and TRBJ2-3; 7 nucleotides agree with TRBD2. The CDR3 totals 13 residues. The V gene end was trimmed by 7 bases and the J gene end by 3 bases; junction bases not matched to a gene: 7. CDR1 is SQVTM and CDR2 is ANQGSEA in the germline V gene. This CDR3 is CSGGAGETDTQYF. CDR3 sequence (DNA): TGCAGCGGCGGGGCGGGAGAGACAGATACGCAGTATTTT.

The chain carries TRBV5-5 and TRBJ2-5; 7 bases fit TRBD1. V shed 0 bases, J shed 5 bases, and the junction held 1 base outside the gene matches. The CDR3 extends over 13 amino acids. Germline CDR1 is SGHKS and CDR2 is YYEKEE (reference sequence). The CDR3 reads CASSLEGAETQYF. The CDR3 DNA sequence: TGTGCCAGCAGCTTGGAGGGGGCTGAGACCCAGTACTTC.

The chain carries TRBV2 and TRBJ1-6, with a weak D call TRBD1 (5 bases). The CDR3 has 11 amino acids. Germline V gene sequence: CDR1 SNHLY, CDR2 FYNNEI. V lost 5 bases to trimming and J lost 11 bases, with 7 bases between them. In DNA form, the CDR3 reads TGTGCCAGCAGTCTAGGGGCACCCCTCCACTTT. Encoded protein: CASSLGAPLHF.

This chain's CDR3 is CASSLGRASGGLTDTQYF. Here the CDR3 DNA reads TGCGCCAGCAGCTTGGGGCGCGCTAGCGGGGGCCTCACAGATACGCAGTATTTT. The V call is TRBV5-1, the J call TRBJ2-3, with 10 positions matching TRBD2. Unmatched junction bases numbered 9, after V lost 0 bases and J lost 2 bases. Germline assignment: CDR1 SGHRS and CDR2 YFSETQ. The CDR3 spans 18 residues.

This clone was seen a few times. The CDR3 DNA follows: TGTGCCAGCAACCCCCCGGCGCATTTAAGGGGTGAAGCTTTCTTT. Translating gives CASNPPAHLRGEAFF. V and J are TRBV28 and TRBJ1-1; a weak D match, TRBD1 (5 bases). V dropped 7 bases and J dropped 7 bases, with 22 bases sitting between them. Germline V lookup: CDR1 MDHEN, CDR2 SYDVKM. This CDR3 region has 15 residues.

This clone occurred a few times. In DNA, the CDR3 is TGCAGCGTGGGGGCAGGCAACTATGGCTACACCTTC. It yields the protein CSVGAGNYGYTF. The rearrangement joins TRBV29-1 to TRBJ1-2; weak D call: TRBD1 (6 bases). Germline assignment: CDR1 SQVTM and CDR2 ANQGSEA. The CDR3 consists of 12 residues. The V and J ends lost 6 bases and 2 bases respectively, with 10 bases between them.